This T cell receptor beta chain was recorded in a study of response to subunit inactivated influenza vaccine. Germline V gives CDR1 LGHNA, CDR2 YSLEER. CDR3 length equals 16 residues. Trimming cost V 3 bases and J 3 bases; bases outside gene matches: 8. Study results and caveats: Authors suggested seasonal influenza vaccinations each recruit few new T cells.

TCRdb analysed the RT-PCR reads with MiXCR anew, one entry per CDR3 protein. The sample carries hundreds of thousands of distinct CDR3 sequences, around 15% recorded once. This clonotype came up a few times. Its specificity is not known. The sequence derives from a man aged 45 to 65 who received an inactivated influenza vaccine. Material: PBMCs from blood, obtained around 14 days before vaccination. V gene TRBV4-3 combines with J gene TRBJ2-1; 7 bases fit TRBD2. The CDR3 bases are TGCGCCAGCAGCCATATCTCGGGAGGAGACTACAATGAGCAGTTCTTC. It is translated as CASSHISGGDYNEQFF.